A selection of T cell receptor beta chains follows, all from one sample in a study of molecular identifiers for immune sequencing clone quantification. TCRdb used MiXCR to reprocess the PCR reads, holding one entry per CDR3 protein. Found here are tens of thousands of distinct CDR3 sequences, approximately 17% of them singletons; the top ten hold 6.5% to 9%. Sequencing was done on a sample of naive CD8+ T cells from blood, with Jurkat cell RNA spiked in. The receptors were gathered from a human donor in good health. Some libraries in this study had Jurkat cell RNA spiked in. Each CDR3 is given with its conserved first and last residue. Each record gives: J gene, V gene, CDR3 protein.

TRBJ2-2 | TRBV20-1 | CSARSPRRGRNTGELFF
TRBJ2-3 | TRBV14 | CASSPTWLPTDTQYF
TRBJ1-6 | TRBV7-2 | CASSADSPSSYNSPLHF
NA | TRBV12-3/TRBV12-4 | CASSFLADTQHF
TRBJ1-2 | TRBV6-2/TRBV6-3 | CASSRDRSNYGYTF
TRBJ2-3 | TRBV27 | CASSTQSTDTQYF
TRBJ1-1 | TRBV28 | CASTGFRAEAFF
TRBJ2-7 | TRBV5-1 | CASSSTGPDYEQYF
TRBJ2-1 | TRBV11-2 | CASGFLSEDRDYNEQFF
TRBJ2-5 | TRBV11-2 | CASSLGRATRETQYF
TRBJ2-2 | TRBV5-6 | CASSLGTSGLTGELFF
TRBJ2-3 | TRBV7-6 | CASSQAGQGLTDTQYF
TRBJ1-1 | TRBV4-3 | CASSQGTVDTEAFF
TRBJ1-5 | TRBV9 | CASSPTGDRQPQHF
TRBJ1-5 | TRBV28 | CASSFERGGDSNQPQHF